The 19 T cell receptor beta chains below were found in one sample sequenced in a study of siplizumab effects on memory and regulatory T cells. Sequencing used immunoSEQ multiplex PCR; TCRdb keeps in-frame clones, though not all of them. The sample holds roughly 110,000 clones, around 93% seen once. Sequenced material: non-Treg CD4+ T cells sorted from blood. Receptors originate from a human donor in good health.

The CDR3 protein is CASSSIRRGKNAYEQYF. The DNA of the CDR3 is TGTGCCAGCAGCTCAATCCGGAGGGGTAAGAATGCCTACGAGCAGTACTTC. The chain is built from TRBV11-2 and TRBJ2-7, with D possibly matching TRBD2 (6 bases). There are 17 residues in the CDR3. Germline CDR1 and CDR2: SGHAT and FQNNGV. Trimming shortened V by 4 bases and J by 2 bases, and 21 bases separated the two germline ends.

This sequence joins TRBV4-3 and TRBJ1-2; no reliable D call. The CDR3 runs to 15 residues. The V end lost 0 bases, the J end lost 0 bases, and 8 bases lay between the germline ends. The germline V gene has CDR1 LGHNA and CDR2 YSLEER. As DNA, the CDR3 is TGCGCCAGCAGCCAAGATGGGATTCCTAACTATGGCTACACCTTC. Its translation: CASSQDGIPNYGYTF.

V usage is TRBV18 and J usage is TRBJ1-1; D ambiguous. This CDR3 spans 15 amino acids. Trimming left V 3 bases short and J 2 bases short, with 13 bases between. Germline-derived CDR1 and CDR2 are KGHSH and LQKENI. CDR3 coding DNA: TGTGCCAGCTCACCGTTTTCAGTGGGTAACACTGAAGCTTTCTTT. Its protein product is CASSPFSVGNTEAFF. Supplemented by reference TRBV18 and TRBJ1-1, the full variable domain reads NAGVMQNPRHLVRRRGQEARLRCSPMKGHSHVYWYRQLPEEGLKFMVYLQKENIIDESGMPKERFSAEFPKEGPSILRIQQVVRGDSAAYFCASSPFSVGNTEAFFGQGTRLTVV.

The gene calls are TRBV10-3 and TRBJ2-5, with 7 bases aligning to TRBD1. Germline CDR1 and CDR2: ENHRY and SYGVKD. After removal of 4 bases from V and 5 bases from J, the junction contained 4 bases not matched to a gene. CDR3 length: 13 residues. CDR3: CAISVTGSETQYF. The DNA of the CDR3 is TGTGCCATCAGTGTGACAGGGTCGGAGACCCAGTACTTC.

Comments on this clone: Other DNA sequences within the sample encode an identical CDR3. The chain uses TRBV6-4 and TRBJ2-3; no reliable D call. Germline-derived CDR1 and CDR2 are MRHNA and SNTAGT. The CDR3 spans 14 residues. The V gene lost 2 bases and the J gene lost 2 bases, with 8 bases spanning the gap. CDR3 in amino acids: CASSDGRNTDTQYF. DNA for the CDR3: TGTGCCAGCAGTGACGGGCGGAACACAGATACGCAGTATTTT.

V and J are TRBV18 and TRBJ1-2; the D is unclear. The CDR3 contains 13 residues. V gave up 3 bases and J gave up 6 bases, with 11 bases separating them. Germline assignment: CDR1 KGHSH and CDR2 LQKENI. The CDR3 is CASSPDRNHGYTF. DNA of the CDR3: TGTGCCAGCTCACCTGATCGAAACCATGGCTACACCTTC.

This chain joins TRBV29-1 and TRBJ1-1; 7 bases align to TRBD1. The CDR3 has 13 amino acids. Germline CDR1 reads SQVTM; CDR2 reads ANQGSEA. The J segment lost 1 base and the V segment lost 8 bases, leaving 7 bases of the junction unmatched. The CDR3 DNA follows: TGCAGCTTATGTGACAGGGCGAACACTGAAGCTTTCTTT. Residues: CSLCDRANTEAFF.

The chain couples TRBV19 to TRBJ1-6; perhaps TRBD1 as D (6 bases). Germline CDR1 and CDR2: LNHDA and SQIVND (reference sequence). This CDR3 has 17 amino acids. V lost 7 bases, J lost 7 bases, and 23 bases lay in between. In DNA form, the CDR3 reads TGTGCCAGTACCTCAAAGGGGCCGGGGGCAAAAAATTCACCCCTCCACTTT. It yields the protein CASTSKGPGAKNSPLHF. Full variable domain (missing parts from reference TRBV19 and TRBJ1-6): DGGITQSPKYLFRKEGQNVTLSCEQNLNHDAMYWYRQDPGQGLRLIYYSQIVNDFQKGDIAEGYSVSREKKESFPLTVTSAQKNPTAFYLCASTSKGPGAKNSPLHFGNGTRLTVT.

The genes are TRBV29-1 and TRBJ2-4; TRBD1 or TRBD2 may be the D gene (8 bases each). From germline, CDR1 is SQVTM and CDR2 ANQGSEA. V dropped 7 bases and J dropped 0 bases, with 22 bases sitting between them. CDR3 length: 17 residues. CDR3 DNA sequence: TGCAGCGCCCAGGGGGCGGGGGGAAACATAGCCAAAAACATTCAGTACTTC. Its protein is CSAQGAGGNIAKNIQYF. The variable domain in full, completed from reference TRBV29-1 and TRBJ2-4, reads SAVISQKPSRDICQRGTSLTIQCQVDSQVTMMFWYRQQPGQSLTLIATANQGSEATYESGFVIDKFPISRPNLTFSTLTVSNMSPEDSSIYLCSAQGAGGNIAKNIQYFGAGTRLSVL.

The CDR3 coding sequence is TGTGCCAGCTCACCACCCCGCGGCACAGATACGCAGTATTTT. As protein: CASSPPRGTDTQYF. V is TRBV18 and J is TRBJ2-3; unclear D gene. V gave up 0 bases and J gave up 1 base, with 5 bases separating them. CDR1 and CDR2 from the germline V gene are KGHSH and LQKENI. The CDR3 is 14 amino acids.

This chain connects TRBV11-2 to TRBJ2-3, with 8 bases matching TRBD2. V lost 1 base and J lost 7; bases outside the gene matches: 7. The CDR3 length is 15 residues. Per germline, CDR1 SGHAT and CDR2 FQNNGV. The CDR3 protein is CASSLVAGGMNTQYF. The CDR3 DNA is TGTGCCAGCAGCTTAGTCGCGGGGGGAATGAATACGCAGTATTTT.

The chain recombines TRBV7-9 with TRBJ2-2; 9 bases line up with TRBD1. The CDR3 is 15 amino acids. The junction had 4 bases not matched to a gene; V was cut back by 2 bases and J by 6 bases. Germline CDR1 is SEHNR and CDR2 is FQNEAQ (reference sequence). The CDR3 spells CASSLITGGPGELFF. The CDR3 DNA reads as TGTGCCAGCAGCTTAATCACAGGGGGCCCCGGGGAGCTGTTTTTT.

For this clone: This sample also contains other DNA sequences that code for the same CDR3. The chain couples TRBV10-3 to TRBJ1-1; D not certain. Per germline, CDR1 ENHRY and CDR2 SYGVKD. Trimming took off 0 bases at V and 1 base at J, with 3 bases between the two ends. This CDR3 comprises 13 residues. In DNA form, the CDR3 reads TGTGCCATCAGTGAGTCGACGAACACTGAAGCTTTCTTT. Protein sequence: CAISESTNTEAFF.

The chain carries TRBV6-5 and TRBJ2-7, with D perhaps assigned TRBD1 or TRBD2 (5 bases each). V lost 5 bases, J lost 2 bases, and 13 bases lay in between. The CDR3 runs to 14 residues. The germline V gene encodes CDR1 MNHEY and CDR2 SVGAGI. CDR3 DNA: TGTGCCAGCAGTCCAATCCTGGGGGCCTACGAGCAGTACTTC. Its protein product is CASSPILGAYEQYF.

The chain recombines TRBV5-3 with TRBJ2-5; 7 nucleotides line up with TRBD2. TRBV5-3 belongs to the ORF category, with a function that is uncertain. V gave up 4 bases and J gave up 4 bases; unmatched junction bases: 13. The CDR3 runs 16 residues. The CDR3 here is CARSRPSSGGVETQYF. The CDR3, as DNA: TGTGCCAGAAGCCGACCTTCCTCTGGGGGGGTAGAGACCCAGTACTTC.

V is TRBV7-7 and J is TRBJ2-3; 8 nucleotides agree with TRBD2. The CDR3 spans 15 residues. Germline CDR1 SSHAT, CDR2 FNYEAQ (reference sequence). Losses at the gene ends were 5 bases for V and 4 bases for J; bases not matched to a gene: 8. The CDR3 region has the DNA TGTGCCAGCAGCCCCTTCGCGGGGGGCTCAGATACGCAGTATTTT. Amino acids: CASSPFAGGSDTQYF.

The chain couples TRBV13 to TRBJ2-2; 10 positions match TRBD2. Germline CDR1 reads PRHDT; CDR2 reads FYEKMQ (reference sequence). Trimming at V came to 5 bases and at J to 5 bases, leaving 11 bases not matched to a gene. CDR3 size: 17 residues. CDR3 coding DNA: TGTGCCAGCAGCCCCTTCGGACTAGCGGTCGGGACCGGGGAGCTGTTTTTT. Translated: CASSPFGLAVGTGELFF.

CDR3 region: CASSSGPGETQYF. DNA for the CDR3: TGTGCCAGCAGCTCGGGGCCGGGGGAGACCCAGTACTTC. The chain has TRBV11-2 and TRBJ2-5; D might be TRBD1 or TRBD2, each matching 5 bases. Trimming removed 4 bases from V and 5 bases from J, with 11 bases in between. Germline V CDR1 and CDR2: SGHAT, FQNNGV. This CDR3 spans 13 amino acids.

This clone was counted once. This chain connects TRBV4-1 to TRBJ1-2; D gene unclear. CDR1 and CDR2 from the germline V gene are MGHRA and YSYEKL. This CDR3 spans 14 amino acids. Trimming removed 3 bases from V and 4 bases from J, with 12 bases in between. CDR3 in amino acids: CASSQTDGSYGYTF. CDR3 DNA: TGCGCCAGCAGCCAGACCGACGGCAGCTATGGCTACACCTTC.